This TCR beta chain derives from a study of blood T cell repertoires in COVID-19. Across the whole study: T cells, B-cell-depleted T cells, or PBMCs supplied cDNA or gDNA.

Per the study methods: Estimates of nucleated cell counts were drawn from the amplification of reference gene primers. Sequencing used immunoSEQ multiplex PCR; TCRdb keeps in-frame clones, though not all of them. The DNA was the basis for D and trimming; V, J and clone size are from that table. The sample shows a few hundred thousand clones, more than 90% of them seen only once. Germline V gene sequence: CDR1 LNHDA, CDR2 SQIVND (reference sequence). J gave up 2 bases and V 4 bases, and 1 base lay outside the gene matches. The CDR3 consists of 14 residues. Seattle participants joined during active infection and were tracked over time.

The receptor was isolated from a person between 18 and 35 years old with COVID-19, enrolled during active disease. What was sequenced was peripheral blood. The chain uses TRBV19 and TRBJ2-3; 9 bases map to TRBD2. The CDR3 here is CASSTSGTTDTQYF. The CDR3 coding sequence is TGTGCCAGTAGTACTAGCGGGACCACAGATACGCAGTATTTT.